This T cell receptor (beta chain) appears in the sequencing data of a study of T-cell reconstitution after alpha-beta-depleted transplantation in children. This clonotype was detected only a few times. V trimming: 7 bases; J trimming: 3 bases; junction bases outside the gene matches: 5. This CDR3 is built from 13 residues. Germline V CDR1 and CDR2: SGHDT, YYEEEE. Construction of the TCRbeta library involved unique molecular identifiers. MiXCR, applied by TCRdb to the PCR reads, yields one record per CDR3 protein. The sample yields just over 70,000 distinct CDR3 sequences, about 7% seen once. This sample comprised PBMCs from the stem cell graft donor, obtained from the stem cell graft. The rearrangement links TRBV5-6 to TRBJ2-7; TRBD1 agrees at 9 bases. The sequence was obtained from a human donor who donated a stem cell graft to a child with acute lymphoblastic leukemia. Here the CDR3 reads CASSRTGDYEQYF. Written as DNA, the CDR3 is TGTGCCAGCTCCCGGACAGGGGACTACGAGCAGTACTTC.